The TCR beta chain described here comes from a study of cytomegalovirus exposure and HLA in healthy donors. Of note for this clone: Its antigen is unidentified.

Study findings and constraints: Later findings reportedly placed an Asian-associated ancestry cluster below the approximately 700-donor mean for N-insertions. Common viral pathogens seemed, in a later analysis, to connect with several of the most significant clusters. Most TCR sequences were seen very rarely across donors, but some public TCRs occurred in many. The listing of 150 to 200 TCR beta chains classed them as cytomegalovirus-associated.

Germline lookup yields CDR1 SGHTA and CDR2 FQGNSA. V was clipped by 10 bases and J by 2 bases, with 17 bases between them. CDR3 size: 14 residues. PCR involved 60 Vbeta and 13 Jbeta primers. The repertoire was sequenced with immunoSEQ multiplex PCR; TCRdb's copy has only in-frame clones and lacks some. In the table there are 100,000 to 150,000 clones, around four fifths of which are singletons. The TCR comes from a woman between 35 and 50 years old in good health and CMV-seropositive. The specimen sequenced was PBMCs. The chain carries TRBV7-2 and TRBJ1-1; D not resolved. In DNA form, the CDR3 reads TGTGCCATTGCACCTCGGGAGTTCAACACTGAAGCTTTCTTT. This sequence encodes CAIAPREFNTEAFF.